Listed here are 2 T cell receptor beta chains from one sample, sequenced in a study of blood T cells in healthy people across ages. The second PCR ran about 6 to 12 cycles with a sample-barcoded 5' primer and J-beta primers. TCRdb called the 5' RACE reads again in MiXCR, with one record for every CDR3 protein. Here the sample spans almost 1 million distinct CDR3 sequences, 51% being singletons. Material for sequencing was blood. These receptor sequences come from a woman between 55 and 75 years old in good health.

V usage is TRBV2 and J usage is TRBJ1-5, with D perhaps TRBD1 (6 bases). V lost 7 bases and J 1 base, leaving 23 bases between the germline ends. The V gene's germline CDR1 is SNHLY and CDR2 FYNNEI. CDR3 length: 18 amino acids. The CDR3 coding sequence is TGTGCCAGCAAGGAATTCCCTTTAAAAGGACAGAGCAATCAGCCCCAGCATTTT. Its translation is CASKEFPLKGQSNQPQHF.

The rearrangement links TRBV27 to TRBJ1-2; D is possibly TRBD1 (5 bases). The germline V gene encodes CDR1 MNHEY and CDR2 SMNVEV (reference sequence). This CDR3 spans 15 amino acids. Trimming removed 3 bases from V and 4 bases from J, with 15 bases in between. The CDR3 region has the DNA TGTGCCAGCAGTTTCGGCAGGGAGGCTGTCTATGGCTACACCTTC. It specifies CASSFGREAVYGYTF.